This passage covers 8 T cell receptor beta chains from one sample sequenced in a study of blood T cell repertoires in COVID-19. Sequencing was performed with immunoSEQ multiplex PCR; in TCRdb, only in-frame clones are kept and a portion is missing. The repertoire holds about 160,000 clones, with over 70% as singletons. Sequenced sample: peripheral blood. These receptor sequences come from a man between 70 and 80 years old with acute or convalescent COVID-19.

This chain joins TRBV28 and TRBJ1-4; tentatively, D is TRBD1 (5 bases). CDR3 length: 16 amino acids. Germline CDR1 MDHEN, CDR2 SYDVKM. The V and J ends lost 3 bases and 12 bases respectively, with 23 bases between them. In DNA, the CDR3 is TGTGCCAGCAGTTTCATTCAGGGAGGAAGCCTCCGGGAACTGTTTTTT. This gives the protein CASSFIQGGSLRELFF.

The chain uses TRBV5-1 and TRBJ2-5; tentatively, D is TRBD1 (5 bases). Deletions cut 4 bases from V and 2 bases from J, with 12 bases between. Per the germline V gene, CDR1 is SGHRS and CDR2 is YFSETQ. The CDR3 loop spans 14 amino acids. Here the CDR3 DNA reads TGCGCCAGCAGCCGACGACAGACACAAGAGACCCAGTACTTC. Protein product: CASSRRQTQETQYF.

V and J are TRBV5-1 and TRBJ2-3; unclear D gene. Germline loops: CDR1 SGHRS, CDR2 YFSETQ. This CDR3 is 11 amino acids long. V was shortened by 1 base and J by 8 bases, with 5 bases between the two germline ends. The CDR3 reads CASSLPGTQYF. Here the CDR3 DNA reads TGCGCCAGCAGCTTGCCGGGTACGCAGTATTTT.

V and J are TRBV5-1 and TRBJ2-5, with 11 bases fitting TRBD2. CDR3 length equals 16 residues. The germline gives CDR1 SGHRS, CDR2 YFSETQ. Trimming took 4 bases from V and 1 from J; bases not matched to a gene: 6. The CDR3 coding sequence is TGCGCCAGCAGCACAGGGACTAGCGGAGGCCAAGAGACCCAGTACTTC. It codes for CASSTGTSGGQETQYF.

The chain recombines TRBV27 with TRBJ1-3; possibly TRBD1 for D (6 bases). V lost 5 bases and J 0 bases, leaving 11 bases between the germline ends. The CDR3 is 15 amino acids. CDR1 is MNHEY, CDR2 SMNVEV, per germline (reference sequence). CDR3 DNA sequence: TGTGCCAGCAGTCCGATACAGGGCTCTGGAAACACCATATATTTT. It is translated as CASSPIQGSGNTIYF.

This clone was counted a single time. V and J are TRBV9 and TRBJ1-3; weak D call: TRBD1 (6 bases). Germline lookup yields CDR1 SGDLS and CDR2 YYNGEE. V lost 4 bases to trimming and J lost 0 bases, with 17 bases between them. CDR3 length: 17 amino acids. CDR3 nucleotides: TGTGCCAGCAGCCCACAGGGACCGCAGTTCTCTGGAAACACCATATATTTT. It encodes CASSPQGPQFSGNTIYF.

The J gene is TRBJ2-3, the V gene TRBV19; TRBD2 aligns across 15 bases. Germline trimming cut 6 bases from V and 6 bases from J; bases unmatched to any gene: 4. This CDR3 contains 15 residues. The germline V gene has CDR1 LNHDA and CDR2 SQIVND (reference sequence). DNA of the CDR3: TGTGCCAGTAGGACCGGGACTAGCGGGAGGGATACGCAGTATTTT. It encodes CASRTGTSGRDTQYF.

This clone was seen only once. V is TRBV25-1 and J is TRBJ1-2; 8 nucleotides align to TRBD1. The CDR3 covers 17 residues. Germline V gene lookup returns CDR1 MGHDK and CDR2 SYGVNS. The J segment lost 0 bases and the V segment lost 3 bases, leaving 9 bases of the junction unmatched. The CDR3 DNA sequence: TGTGCCAGCAGTGACCATCGGAAGGACAGGGCTAACTATGGCTACACCTTC. Protein sequence: CASSDHRKDRANYGYTF.